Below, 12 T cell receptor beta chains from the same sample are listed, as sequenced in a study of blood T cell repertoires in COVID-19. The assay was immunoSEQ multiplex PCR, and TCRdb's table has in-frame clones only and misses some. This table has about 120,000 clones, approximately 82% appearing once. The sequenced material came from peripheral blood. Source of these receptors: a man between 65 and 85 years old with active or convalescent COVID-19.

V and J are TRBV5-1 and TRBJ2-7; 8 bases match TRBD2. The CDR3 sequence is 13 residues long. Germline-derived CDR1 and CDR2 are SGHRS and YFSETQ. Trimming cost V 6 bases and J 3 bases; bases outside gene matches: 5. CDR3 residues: CASTPGGGYEQYF. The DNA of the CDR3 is TGCGCCAGCACCCCGGGGGGGGGCTACGAGCAGTACTTC.

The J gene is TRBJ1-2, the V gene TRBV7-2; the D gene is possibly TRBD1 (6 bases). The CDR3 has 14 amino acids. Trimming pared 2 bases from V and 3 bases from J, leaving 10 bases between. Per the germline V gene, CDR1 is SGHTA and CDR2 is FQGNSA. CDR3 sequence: CASSLYAGDYGYTF. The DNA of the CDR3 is TGTGCCAGCAGCTTATATGCAGGGGACTATGGCTACACCTTC. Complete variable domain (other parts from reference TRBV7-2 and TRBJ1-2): GAGVSQSPSNKVTEKGKDVELRCDPISGHTALYWYRQSLGQGLEFLIYFQGNSAPDKSGLPSDRFSAERTGGSVSTLTIQRTQQEDSAVYLCASSLYAGDYGYTFGSGTRLTVV.

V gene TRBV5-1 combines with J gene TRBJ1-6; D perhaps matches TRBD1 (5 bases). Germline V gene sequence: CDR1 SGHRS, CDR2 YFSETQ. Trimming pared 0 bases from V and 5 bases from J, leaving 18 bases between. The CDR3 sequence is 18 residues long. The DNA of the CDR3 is TGCGCCAGCAGCTTGGTGGGGCCGGCGCGCGGGAATAATTCACCCCTCCACTTT. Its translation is CASSLVGPARGNNSPLHF.

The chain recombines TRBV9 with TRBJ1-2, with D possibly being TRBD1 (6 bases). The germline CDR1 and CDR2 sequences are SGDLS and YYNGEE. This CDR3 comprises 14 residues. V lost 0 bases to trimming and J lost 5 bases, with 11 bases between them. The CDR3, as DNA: TGTGCCAGCAGCGTAGACACAGGGTGGTATGGCTACACCTTC. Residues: CASSVDTGWYGYTF.

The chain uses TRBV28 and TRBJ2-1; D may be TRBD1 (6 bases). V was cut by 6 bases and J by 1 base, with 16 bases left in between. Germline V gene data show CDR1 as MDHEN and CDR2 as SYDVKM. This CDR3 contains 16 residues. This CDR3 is CASRPTGRRSYNEQFF. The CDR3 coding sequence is TGTGCCAGCAGACCTACAGGGCGGCGGTCCTACAATGAGCAGTTCTTC.

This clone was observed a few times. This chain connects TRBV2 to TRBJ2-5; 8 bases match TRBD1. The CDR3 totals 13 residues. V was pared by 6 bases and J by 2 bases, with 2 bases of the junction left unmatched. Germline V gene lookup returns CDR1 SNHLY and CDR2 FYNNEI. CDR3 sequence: CASRGTGQETQYF. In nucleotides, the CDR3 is TGTGCCAGCAGGGGGACAGGACAAGAGACCCAGTACTTC.

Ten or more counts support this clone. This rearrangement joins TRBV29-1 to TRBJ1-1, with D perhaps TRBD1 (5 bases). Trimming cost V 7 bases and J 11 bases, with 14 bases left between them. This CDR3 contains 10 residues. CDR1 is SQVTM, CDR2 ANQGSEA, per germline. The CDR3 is CSAYGGEAFF. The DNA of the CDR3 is TGCAGCGCGTACGGGGGGGAGGCTTTCTTT.

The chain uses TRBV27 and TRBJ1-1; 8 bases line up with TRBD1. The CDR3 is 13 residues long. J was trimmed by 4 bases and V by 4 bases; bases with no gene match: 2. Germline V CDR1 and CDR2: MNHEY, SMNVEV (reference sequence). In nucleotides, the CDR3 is TGTGCCAGCAGTTCCACAGGGGGCACTGAAGCTTTCTTT. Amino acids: CASSSTGGTEAFF.

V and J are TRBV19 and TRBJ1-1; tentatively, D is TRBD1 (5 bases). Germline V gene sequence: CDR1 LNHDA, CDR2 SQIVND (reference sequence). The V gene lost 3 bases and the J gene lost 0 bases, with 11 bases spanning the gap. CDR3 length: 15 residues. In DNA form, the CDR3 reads TGTGCCAGTAGTATCGGCATGACAGTGAACACTGAAGCTTTCTTT. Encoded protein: CASSIGMTVNTEAFF.

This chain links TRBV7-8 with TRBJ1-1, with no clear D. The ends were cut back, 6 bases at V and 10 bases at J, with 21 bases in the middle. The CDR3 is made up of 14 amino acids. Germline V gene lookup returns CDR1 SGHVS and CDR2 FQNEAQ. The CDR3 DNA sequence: TGTGCCAGCAGGTCGAACGGGGTGTTGAAAGGAGCTTTCTTT. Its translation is CASRSNGVLKGAFF. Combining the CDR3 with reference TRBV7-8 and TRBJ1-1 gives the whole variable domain GAGVSQSPRYKVAKRGQDVALRCDPISGHVSLFWYQQALGQGPEFLTYFQNEAQLDKSGLPSDRFFAERPEGSVSTLKIQRTQQEDSAVYLCASRSNGVLKGAFFGQGTRLTVV.

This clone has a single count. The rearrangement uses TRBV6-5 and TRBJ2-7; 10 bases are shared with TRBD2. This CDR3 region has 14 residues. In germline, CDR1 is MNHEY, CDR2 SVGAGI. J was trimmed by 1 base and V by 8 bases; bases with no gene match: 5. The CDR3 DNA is TGTGCCAGCCGAGCTAGCGGGAGTTCCTACGAGCAGTACTTC. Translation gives CASRASGSSYEQYF.

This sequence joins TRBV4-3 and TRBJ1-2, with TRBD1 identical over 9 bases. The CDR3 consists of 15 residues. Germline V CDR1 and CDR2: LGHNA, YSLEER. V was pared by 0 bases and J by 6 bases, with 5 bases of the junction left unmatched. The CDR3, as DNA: TGCGCCAGCAGCCAAGAGGGGACAGGGTACGATGGCTACACCTTC. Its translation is CASSQEGTGYDGYTF.